This entry lists 9 T cell receptor beta chains sequenced from one sample in a study of naive and memory T cell subsets. TCR cDNA received a 3' ligated oligonucleotide that carried a UMI. The SP2 primer and nested alpha and beta constant region primers amplified ligated cDNA in four rounds. In TCRdb, the 5' RACE reads were re-called with MiXCR into one record per CDR3 protein. The top ten clones hold 2.6% of a sample with 32,000 or so distinct CDR3 sequences, over 15% of them seen once. Source of these receptors: a female donor in good health.

The table lists this clonotype with many counts. The chain is built from TRBV10-2 and TRBJ2-7; D remains unclear. The germline V gene has CDR1 WSHSY and CDR2 SAAADI. The CDR3 has 12 residues. The V end was cut by 1 base, the J end by 2 bases, with 3 bases between. The CDR3 bases are TGCGCCAGCAGTGAGTGGGCCTACGAGCAGTACTTC. It codes for CASSEWAYEQYF.

This clonotype was seen many times. This chain links TRBV2 with TRBJ2-3, with D possibly TRBD2 on 6 matching bases. Per the germline V gene, CDR1 is SNHLY and CDR2 is FYNNEI. The V and J ends lost 4 bases and 0 bases respectively, with 11 bases between them. CDR3 length equals 15 residues. The CDR3 nucleotides read TGTGCCAGCAGTGGGGACTTCGGCAGCACAGATACGCAGTATTTT. The encoded protein is CASSGDFGSTDTQYF.

There are a few counts of this clonotype. The chain recombines TRBV3-1 with TRBJ2-7, with D perhaps TRBD1 or TRBD2 (5 bases each). Germline V gene sequence: CDR1 LGHDT, CDR2 YNNKEL (reference sequence). Trimming pared 1 base from V and 5 bases from J, leaving 15 bases between. This CDR3 is 15 amino acids long. The CDR3 nucleotides read TGTGCCAGCAGCCAAGGAGGCCTGGGGGTAGACGAGCAGTACTTC. The encoded protein is CASSQGGLGVDEQYF.

Many counts were recorded for this clonotype. The chain has TRBV20-1 and TRBJ1-2, with a tentative D call TRBD1 (5 bases). Looked up from germline, CDR1 is DFQATT and CDR2 is SNEGSKA (reference sequence). The CDR3 has 12 amino acids. Between the trimmed V and J ends, which lost 1 base and 9 bases, there was a span of 12 bases. The CDR3 DNA reads TGCAGTGCTAGAGTGTTGGGACGGCGCTACACCTTC. The encoded protein is CSARVLGRRYTF.

The rearrangement links TRBV6-1 to TRBJ1-5; D unresolved. The CDR3 consists of 17 residues. Deletions cut 4 bases from V and 2 bases from J, with 18 bases between. The germline gives CDR1 MNHNS, CDR2 SASEGT. The CDR3 nucleotides read TGTGCCAGCAGTGCATCTACGGGCCGTTGGCGCAATCAGCCCCAGCATTTT. Translated, it gives CASSASTGRWRNQPQHF.

The rearrangement uses TRBV2 and TRBJ1-2; D might be TRBD1 (5 bases). Per the germline V gene, CDR1 is SNHLY and CDR2 is FYNNEI. V shed 6 bases and J shed 5 bases, with 13 bases lying between them. This CDR3 region has 13 residues. The CDR3 DNA reads TGTGCCAGCAGGGGGACTTTACAGTATGGCTACACCTTC. Translation: CASRGTLQYGYTF.

This clonotype has a count of ten or more. The chain employs TRBV7-9 and TRBJ2-5, with no clear D. Germline CDR1 SEHNR, CDR2 FQNEAQ (reference sequence). V lost 1 base and J lost 0, with 0 bases in between. There are 12 residues in the CDR3. CDR3 in amino acids: CASSLDQETQYF. The CDR3 DNA reads TGTGCCAGCAGCTTAGACCAAGAGACCCAGTACTTC.

To note about this clonotype: This sequence may be a read error, since a much larger clone differs from it by one base. The chain links TRBV20-1 to TRBJ2-4; D remains ambiguous. The CDR3 is 16 amino acids. Trimming removed 0 bases from V and 3 bases from J, with 15 bases in between. Germline assignment: CDR1 DFQATT and CDR2 SNEGSKA (reference sequence). The CDR3 sequence is CSARDLQELGKNIQYF. CDR3 bases: TGCAGTGCTAGAGATCTTCAGGAATTGGGCAAAAACATTCAGTACTTC.

The gene calls are TRBV6-5 and TRBJ2-5, with D maybe TRBD2 (6 bases). Germline V gene lookup returns CDR1 MNHEY and CDR2 SVGAGI. This CDR3 contains 13 residues. The V end was cut by 7 bases, the J end by 0 bases, with 9 bases between. This CDR3 reads CASTRGYQETQYF. CDR3 sequence (DNA): TGTGCCAGCACCCGGGGGTACCAAGAGACCCAGTACTTC.